This T cell receptor beta chain was recorded in a study of CD8+ T cells in alopecia areata (dated by TCRdb to the late 2010s). Broadly, across the study: The treated patients, all with moderate-to-severe alopecia areata, were enrolled in an open-label pilot trial of oral tofacitinib given at 5 to 10 mg twice daily. Tofacitinib was given for 6 to 18 months, followed by 6 months of follow-up off drug to assess delayed response and recurrence. The SALT score, which quantifies the percentage of affected scalp surface area, was used to measure disease severity in treated patients. The study used high-throughput TCRbeta sequencing to examine T cell clonal expansion in alopecia areata, in both the C3H/HeJ mouse model and human patients. On the human side, TCRbeta sequencing was run on scalp tissue and on sorted CD4+ and CD8+ peripheral blood T cells from healthy controls and from alopecia areata patients with either patchy or totalis/universalis disease. Tofacitinib-treated patients had biopsies at baseline and at 4 and 24 weeks of treatment, with a later scalp biopsy in several patients. Clonality in the scalp was compared among normal scalp (n=4), patchy alopecia areata scalp (n=8), and alopecia totalis/universalis scalp (n=8). The RNA source kit depended on sample type: the PAXgene miRNA kit for fixed scalp, the miRNeasy kit for PBMCs, and the RNeasy kit for mouse skin. TCRbeta CDR3 regions were amplified by immunoSEQ multiplex PCR using 35 Vbeta forward and 13 Jbeta reverse primers. The research as a whole found: Many expanded lesional clones persisted in scalp and blood during tofacitinib treatment, which may partly explain relapse after stopping treatment. With tofacitinib, both scalp clonality and the number of expanded CD8+ clones among the top 100 scalp clones went down significantly. Because the treated cohort was small and included a single nonresponder, larger studies are needed to assess links between baseline CD8+ expansion and response. Shared TCR sequences between patients were less evident than in mice, which may be partly attributable to HLA diversity in the patient population. Compared with normal scalp, lesional scalp had higher clonality and more expanded CD8+ clones, particularly in alopecia totalis/universalis, a pattern that suggests antigenic drive. Resident alphabeta T cells in normal human skin are also sequenced, complicating scalp TCR repertoire analysis, unlike mouse skin dominated by gammadelta T cells.

In regard to this clone: Its antigen is still unknown. Base quality data are lacking; no much larger clone is found one base away.

The cysteine opens and the phenylalanine closes a CDR3 of 15 amino acids. Only the CDR3 DNA is retained, 45 bases long and in frame from the first base. In the germline V gene, CDR1 corresponds to MGHRA and CDR2 to YSYEKL. V loses 3 bases, J loses 2 bases, and the germline ends lie 13 bases apart. The library came from the immunoSEQ multiplex PCR assay. To provide template for TCR sequencing, every sample had RNA extracted and reverse transcribed into cDNA. SuperScript III was used to make first-strand cDNA, primed with a 2:1 mix of oligo-dT and random hexamers. A synthetic immune receptor repertoire was used to assess amplification bias, and residual bias was removed computationally. The original pipeline was this. Raw reads were preprocessed to remove errors, and CDR3 was defined according to IMGT conventions as the region from the conserved cysteine to phenylalanine. Clonality was computed as 1 minus the Shannon entropy, with the entropy normalized by log2 of the number of productive unique TCRs. Whether each scalp clone was CD4 or CD8 was inferred by checking scalp TCRbeta sequences against the CD4 and CD8 repertoires from sorted blood. TCRdb took this table from immuneACCESS and kept in-frame rearrangements with V and J called. Such tables lack part of the clones; where checked against another copy, unresolved V genes explain under half of the gap, and the rest is unexplained. For V, J and clone size, that table is used; D and trimming come from the DNA. Present in this sample are about 160,000 clones, approximately 57% of which were seen just once. The top ten hold 14% of the sample.

Taken with the paper, the label for time point translates to: 24 weeks on oral tofacitinib. According to the study, the label for this sample's treatment or condition signals: oral pan-JAK inhibitor, 5-10 mg twice daily. Lesional scalp punch biopsies and peripheral blood were obtained from alopecia areata patients. PBMCs were isolated by density centrifugation and stained for CD3, CD4 and CD8, and CD4+ and CD8+ T cells were sorted on a FACSAria. Here the sequenced sample was CD4+ T cells sorted from blood, taken at week 24, from a patient treated with tofacitinib. The TCR was taken from a human donor with alopecia areata. The rearranged segments are TRBV4-1 and TRBJ2-5, and the D gene may be TRBD2, 7 bases matching. For the CDR3, the sequence is CASSHEGGGQETQYF. The nucleotide sequence is given as TGCGCCAGCAGCCACGAGGGGGGGGGTCAAGAGACCCAGTACTTC.